This T cell receptor beta chain was profiled in a study of CD4+ T cells in melanoma. Data came from immunoSEQ multiplex PCR; TCRdb stores just in-frame clones and leaves some out. In the table there are about 21,000 clones, around 78% of which are singletons. V was trimmed by 0 bases and J by 1 base, leaving 10 bases between them. Germline V lookup: CDR1 MNHEY, CDR2 SVGAGI. This CDR3 comprises 15 residues. Concerning this clone itself: Its antigen remains unknown.

The study's findings and limits: Neoantigen-specific CD4+ T cells in melanoma reportedly had diverse differentiation states.

This TCR was recovered from a human donor with melanoma. The V call is TRBV6-5, the J call TRBJ2-7, with no clear D. CDR3 loop: CASSYSSAGSYEQYF. The CDR3 region has the DNA TGTGCCAGCAGTTACTCTTCGGCAGGTTCCTACGAGCAGTACTTC.